The source of this TCR beta chain is a study of metastatic and nonmetastatic thyroid tumors. Until they underwent thyroid surgery, no patient had received any treatment. In its sample, this clone was seen many times. TCRdb re-called clones via MiXCR from the PCR reads. The data contain just over 20,000 clones, about 15% of them singletons. Germline V CDR1 and CDR2: MDHEN, SYDVKM. The CDR3 totals 12 residues. Trimming removed 7 bases from V and 4 bases from J, with 8 bases in between. This rearrangement joins TRBV28 to TRBJ1-5; D unresolved. Sequencing was carried out using blood. This TCR derives from a female donor with papillary thyroid cancer or a benign thyroid nodule (not recorded which). Some clones in this sample may be carry-over from other donors' samples. CDR3 nucleotides: TGTGCCAGCACCGGGTTTAATCAGCCCCAGCATTTT. The encoded protein is CASTGFNQPQHF.